The rows below give T cell receptor beta chains drawn from one sample of a study of OX40 agonist ivuxolimab in advanced cancers. Sequencing used immunoSEQ multiplex PCR; TCRdb keeps in-frame clones, though not all of them. The sample lists roughly 70,000 clones, roughly 80% occurring once. Specimen: CD4+ or CD8+ T cells sorted from blood, collected in a trial of the OX40 agonist ivuxolimab. The source of these receptors is an adult with an advanced solid tumor such as melanoma, head and neck, liver or kidney cancer. Each CDR3 is given with its conserved first and last residue. The D gene is left open where the match is weak. Rows may omit the clone size; those that give it use once, few, many or a size class.

v_call: TRBV5-1
j_call: TRBJ1-6
d_call: -
clone_size: -
cdr3_aa: CASSLGRGDSPLHF
cdr3_nt: TGCGCCAGCAGCTTGGGCAGGGGAGATTCACCCCTCCACTTT

v_call: TRBV19
j_call: TRBJ1-1
d_call: -
clone_size: few
cdr3_aa: CASSIAQRSDRDPRLF
cdr3_nt: TGTGCCAGTAGTATAGCGCAACGGTCCGACCGGGACCCCCGTTTGTTT

v_call: TRBV28
j_call: TRBJ2-1
d_call: -
clone_size: -
cdr3_aa: CASSFPGPTSYNEQFF
cdr3_nt: TGTGCCAGCAGTTTCCCAGGCCCTACCTCCTACAATGAGCAGTTCTTC

v_call: TRBV29-1
j_call: TRBJ1-5
d_call: -
clone_size: -
cdr3_aa: CSVGGGKSQPQHF
cdr3_nt: TGCAGCGTCGGGGGGGGGAAGAGTCAGCCCCAGCATTTT

v_call: TRBV7-2
j_call: TRBJ1-1
d_call: TRBD1
clone_size: -
cdr3_aa: CASSTDRGSAEAFF
cdr3_nt: TGTGCCAGCAGCACCGACAGGGGTAGTGCTGAAGCTTTCTTT

v_call: TRBV7-3
j_call: TRBJ2-1
d_call: TRBD1
clone_size: -
cdr3_aa: CASSLTLAGGTYNEQFF
cdr3_nt: TGTGCCAGCAGCTTAACTCTCGCAGGGGGCACCTACAATGAGCAGTTCTTC

v_call: TRBV2
j_call: TRBJ2-7
d_call: -
clone_size: -
cdr3_aa: CASGTSPYEQYF
cdr3_nt: TGTGCCAGCGGGACGAGCCCTTACGAGCAGTACTTC

v_call: TRBV2
j_call: TRBJ2-3
d_call: TRBD1
clone_size: few
cdr3_aa: CASSERDRDTDTQYF
cdr3_nt: TGTGCCAGCAGTGAGCGAGACAGGGACACAGATACGCAGTATTTT

v_call: TRBV7-2
j_call: TRBJ1-4
d_call: -
clone_size: -
cdr3_aa: CASSPRNEKLFF
cdr3_nt: TGTGCCAGCAGCCCCAGAAATGAAAAACTGTTTTTT

v_call: TRBV29-1
j_call: TRBJ2-7
d_call: -
clone_size: once
cdr3_aa: CSATGSTYEQYF
cdr3_nt: TGCAGCGCCACAGGTTCCACCTACGAGCAGTACTTC

v_call: TRBV20-1
j_call: TRBJ2-7
d_call: -
clone_size: -
cdr3_aa: CSANPSYEQYF
cdr3_nt: TGCAGTGCCAATCCAAGCTACGAGCAGTACTTC

v_call: TRBV7-3
j_call: TRBJ2-5
d_call: TRBD2
clone_size: -
cdr3_aa: CASSLSGTPSETQYF
cdr3_nt: TGTGCCAGCAGCCTTAGCGGGACCCCCTCTGAGACCCAGTACTTC

v_call: TRBV7-9
j_call: TRBJ2-5
d_call: TRBD2
clone_size: -
cdr3_aa: CASNGLAGDSETQYF
cdr3_nt: TGTGCCAGCAACGGACTAGCGGGAGACTCGGAGACCCAGTACTTC

v_call: TRBV11-2
j_call: TRBJ1-2
d_call: -
clone_size: -
cdr3_aa: CASSLVGGPGYGYTF
cdr3_nt: TGTGCCAGCAGCTTAGTTGGGGGGCCCGGCTATGGCTACACCTTC

v_call: TRBV28
j_call: TRBJ2-7
d_call: -
clone_size: -
cdr3_aa: CASSLNQGREQYF
cdr3_nt: TGTGCCAGCAGCCTCAACCAGGGGCGCGAGCAGTACTTC

v_call: TRBV27
j_call: TRBJ1-1
d_call: TRBD1
clone_size: -
cdr3_aa: CATQGAFEAFF
cdr3_nt: TGTGCCACGCAGGGGGCGTTTGAAGCTTTCTTT

v_call: TRBV15
j_call: TRBJ2-1
d_call: TRBD2
clone_size: -
cdr3_aa: CATSRGSTSGGDEQFF
cdr3_nt: TGTGCCACCAGCAGAGGCTCGACTAGCGGGGGCGATGAGCAGTTCTTC

v_call: TRBV18
j_call: TRBJ2-3
d_call: TRBD2
clone_size: -
cdr3_aa: CASSPRAGVTDTQYF
cdr3_nt: TGTGCCAGCTCACCGCGGGCGGGGGTCACAGATACGCAGTATTTT

v_call: TRBV7-8
j_call: TRBJ2-5
d_call: -
clone_size: once
cdr3_aa: CASSLGRQRQETQYF
cdr3_nt: TGTGCCAGCAGCTTAGGTCGACAGAGACAAGAGACCCAGTACTTC

v_call: TRBV6-5
j_call: TRBJ2-7
d_call: -
clone_size: -
cdr3_aa: CASSLVVGAYEQYF
cdr3_nt: TGTGCCAGCAGTCTTGTTGTGGGAGCATACGAGCAGTACTTC

v_call: TRBV5-1
j_call: TRBJ1-2
d_call: TRBD1
clone_size: -
cdr3_aa: CASSSTGGNYGYTF
cdr3_nt: TGCGCCAGCAGTAGTACAGGGGGAAACTATGGCTACACCTTC

v_call: TRBV2
j_call: TRBJ2-5
d_call: -
clone_size: -
cdr3_aa: CASGRETQYF
cdr3_nt: TGTGCCAGCGGCCGGGAGACCCAGTACTTC

v_call: TRBV7-9
j_call: TRBJ2-3
d_call: -
clone_size: -
cdr3_aa: CASSPNRISSTDTQYF
cdr3_nt: TGTGCCAGCAGCCCCAACAGAATCTCTAGCACAGATACGCAGTATTTT

v_call: TRBV25-1
j_call: TRBJ2-3
d_call: TRBD1
clone_size: -
cdr3_aa: CASRRQGGTDTQYF
cdr3_nt: TGTGCCAGCAGGAGACAGGGGGGGACAGATACGCAGTATTTT

v_call: TRBV28
j_call: TRBJ2-7
d_call: TRBD1
clone_size: -
cdr3_aa: CASIPGGQGASEQYF
cdr3_nt: TGTGCCAGCATCCCAGGGGGCCAGGGGGCTTCGGAGCAGTACTTC

v_call: TRBV27
j_call: TRBJ2-7
d_call: TRBD2
clone_size: -
cdr3_aa: CASSDRLAGGYEQYF
cdr3_nt: TGTGCCAGCAGTGATCGACTAGCGGGAGGATACGAGCAGTACTTC

v_call: TRBV5-6
j_call: TRBJ1-1
d_call: TRBD1
clone_size: few
cdr3_aa: CASSRRTGPNTEAFF
cdr3_nt: TGTGCCAGCAGCAGAAGGACAGGACCGAACACTGAAGCTTTCTTT

v_call: TRBV18
j_call: TRBJ2-7
d_call: -
clone_size: -
cdr3_aa: CASSPPGLPYEQYF
cdr3_nt: TGTGCCAGCTCACCACCAGGCCTCCCGTACGAGCAGTACTTC

v_call: TRBV30
j_call: TRBJ2-1
d_call: TRBD2
clone_size: -
cdr3_aa: CAWSQLAAEYNEQFF
cdr3_nt: TGTGCCTGGAGTCAACTAGCGGCTGAATACAATGAGCAGTTCTTC

v_call: TRBV28
j_call: TRBJ2-7
d_call: TRBD2
clone_size: -
cdr3_aa: CASSTGRDSIYEQYF
cdr3_nt: TGTGCCAGCAGTACCGGGAGGGACTCGATTTACGAGCAGTACTTC

v_call: TRBV7-3
j_call: TRBJ2-7
d_call: TRBD2
clone_size: -
cdr3_aa: CASSRGEAYEQYF
cdr3_nt: TGTGCCAGCAGCCGGGGGGAAGCCTACGAGCAGTACTTC

v_call: TRBV7-2
j_call: TRBJ2-1
d_call: -
clone_size: -
cdr3_aa: CASSWETASDNEQFF
cdr3_nt: TGTGCCAGCAGCTGGGAAACCGCCAGTGATAATGAGCAGTTCTTC

v_call: TRBV27
j_call: TRBJ1-2
d_call: TRBD1
clone_size: -
cdr3_aa: CASSYGTGMNYGYTF
cdr3_nt: TGTGCCAGCAGCTATGGGACAGGGATGAACTATGGCTACACCTTC

v_call: TRBV2
j_call: TRBJ1-4
d_call: -
clone_size: -
cdr3_aa: CASNGGTLNEKLFF
cdr3_nt: TGTGCCAGCAACGGGGGGACACTGAATGAAAAACTGTTTTTT

v_call: TRBV6-4
j_call: TRBJ2-1
d_call: -
clone_size: -
cdr3_aa: CASSEQGGEQFF
cdr3_nt: TGTGCCAGCAGTGAACAAGGTGGTGAGCAGTTCTTC

v_call: TRBV5-1
j_call: TRBJ1-2
d_call: -
clone_size: -
cdr3_aa: CASSTTTSSYGYTF
cdr3_nt: TGCGCCAGCAGTACGACGACATCTAGTTATGGCTACACCTTC

v_call: TRBV27
j_call: TRBJ2-7
d_call: TRBD1
clone_size: -
cdr3_aa: CASRLRDRGTYEQYF
cdr3_nt: TGTGCCAGCAGGCTCCGGGACAGGGGGACCTACGAGCAGTACTTC

v_call: TRBV18
j_call: TRBJ2-2
d_call: -
clone_size: -
cdr3_aa: CASSPAAPGVPSGELFF
cdr3_nt: TGTGCCAGCTCACCTGCGGCACCCGGCGTCCCCTCCGGGGAGCTGTTTTTT